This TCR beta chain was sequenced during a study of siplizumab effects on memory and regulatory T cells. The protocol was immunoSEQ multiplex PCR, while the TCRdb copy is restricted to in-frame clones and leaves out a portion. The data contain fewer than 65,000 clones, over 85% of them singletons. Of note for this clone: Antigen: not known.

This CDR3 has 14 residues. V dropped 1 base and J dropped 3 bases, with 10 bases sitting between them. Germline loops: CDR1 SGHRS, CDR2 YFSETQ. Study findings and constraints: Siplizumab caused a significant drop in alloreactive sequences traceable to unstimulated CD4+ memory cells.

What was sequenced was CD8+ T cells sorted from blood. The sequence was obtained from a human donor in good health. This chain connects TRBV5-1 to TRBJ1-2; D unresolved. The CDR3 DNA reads TGCGCCAGCAGCTTGCCGTCAGCTTACTATGGCTACACCTTC. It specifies CASSLPSAYYGYTF.